These 20 T cell receptor beta chains were all obtained from the same sample, sequenced in a study of T cell responses to AZD1222 COVID-19 vaccine. Profiling relied on immunoSEQ multiplex PCR, and the TCRdb table lists in-frame clones only, not all of them. Here the sample spans 160,000 or so clones, roughly nine tenths being singletons. Sequenced here: peripheral blood, sampled 28 days after the second AZD1222 dose. Receptors were obtained from an adult who received the AZD1222 COVID-19 vaccine.

The CDR3 is CASSSRGTGYYEQYF. For the CDR3, the DNA is TGTGCCAGCAGCTCAAGGGGGACCGGCTACTACGAGCAGTACTTC. This chain links TRBV7-2 with TRBJ2-7, with D tentatively TRBD1 (6 bases). The CDR3 contains 15 residues. In germline, CDR1 is SGHTA, CDR2 FQGNSA. V dropped 4 bases and J dropped 3 bases, with 16 bases sitting between them.

The V and J genes are TRBV18 and TRBJ2-1; 15 nucleotides agree with TRBD2. Losses at the gene ends were 0 bases for V and 7 bases for J; bases not matched to a gene: 4. The CDR3 is made up of 17 amino acids. CDR1 is KGHSH, CDR2 LQKENI, per germline. CDR3 amino acids: CASSPPLGTSGRNEQFF. The CDR3 DNA reads TGTGCCAGCTCACCACCTCTGGGGACTAGCGGGAGGAATGAGCAGTTCTTC.

As to this clone: The sample holds other DNA sequences that translate to the same CDR3. The gene calls are TRBV24-1 and TRBJ1-2; D gene unclear. This CDR3 is built from 11 residues. Germline V gene data show CDR1 as KGHDR and CDR2 as SFDVKD. The V end was cut by 3 bases, the J end by 5 bases, with 3 bases between. The CDR3 DNA is TGTGCCACCAGTGATAAGTATGGCTACACCTTC. This translates into CATSDKYGYTF.

This sequence joins TRBV3-1 (or the pseudogene TRBV3-2) and TRBJ2-3; 9 bases line up with TRBD2. Germline lookup yields CDR1 LGHDT and CDR2 YNNKEL (reference sequence). Trimming cost V 0 bases and J 10 bases; bases outside gene matches: 11. The CDR3 contains 16 residues. The DNA of the CDR3 is TGTGCCAGCAGCCAAGACAGTGCGGGGGGGGTCATTGCGCAGTATTTT. This sequence encodes CASSQDSAGGVIAQYF.

In its sample, this clone was seen once. The chain recombines TRBV6-5 with TRBJ2-1; D is possibly TRBD2 (6 bases). Germline lookup yields CDR1 MNHEY and CDR2 SVGAGI. Trimming shortened V by 3 bases and J by 10 bases, and 13 bases separated the two germline ends. The CDR3 totals 13 residues. CDR3 amino acids: CASSYRDSEEQFF. The CDR3 DNA reads as TGTGCCAGCAGTTATCGGGACTCCGAAGAGCAGTTCTTC.

The V call is TRBV2, the J call TRBJ2-1, with 11 bases fitting TRBD2. The CDR3 totals 15 residues. Germline loops: CDR1 SNHLY, CDR2 FYNNEI. J lost 7 bases, V lost 5 bases, and 7 bases had no gene match. This CDR3 reads CASSRETSGTNEQFF. The DNA of the CDR3 is TGTGCCAGCAGTCGGGAGACTAGCGGGACGAATGAGCAGTTCTTC. Based on the CDR3 plus reference TRBV2 and TRBJ2-1, the full variable domain is EPEVTQTPSHQVTQMGQEVILRCVPISNHLYFYWYRQILGQKVEFLVSFYNNEISEKSEIFDDQFSVERPDGSNFTLKIRSTKLEDSAMYFCASSRETSGTNEQFFGPGTRLTVL.

This clone was observed a few times. The chain carries TRBV18 and TRBJ2-5; no clear D. V was clipped by 4 bases and J by 2 bases, with 14 bases between them. This CDR3 has 15 amino acids. Germline loops: CDR1 KGHSH, CDR2 LQKENI. The DNA for the CDR3 is TGTGCCAGCTCACAGGGCACGGCGCCGCAAGAGACCCAGTACTTC. This gives the protein CASSQGTAPQETQYF.

CDR3 sequence reads: CAWSVVASGYEQYF. The CDR3 region has the DNA TGTGCCTGGAGTGTGGTTGCGTCAGGCTACGAGCAGTACTTC. This chain uses TRBV30 with TRBJ2-7, with D hard to call. Trimming took off 0 bases at V and 3 bases at J, with 12 bases between the two ends. This CDR3 spans 14 amino acids. The germline CDR1 and CDR2 sequences are GTSNPN and SVGIG (reference sequence).

V gene TRBV2 combines with J gene TRBJ2-7; D is perhaps TRBD1 (6 bases). The CDR3 consists of 13 residues. Germline loops: CDR1 SNHLY, CDR2 FYNNEI. The ends were cut back, 5 bases at V and 2 bases at J, with 10 bases in the middle. In DNA, the CDR3 is TGTGCCAGCAGTTGGGACACAGCCTACGAGCAGTACTTC. Its protein product is CASSWDTAYEQYF.

J is TRBJ2-1 and V is TRBV18; D is unclear. CDR3 size: 15 residues. Germline lookup yields CDR1 KGHSH and CDR2 LQKENI. Trimming took off 4 bases at V and 0 bases at J, with 10 bases between the two ends. The DNA of the CDR3 is TGTGCCAGCTCACATACCCCGGGCTCCTACAATGAGCAGTTCTTC. Translated, it gives CASSHTPGSYNEQFF.

This clone has ten or more counts. V gene TRBV5-5 combines with J gene TRBJ2-2; the D is unclear. V was pared by 0 bases and J by 4 bases, with 7 bases between. The CDR3 sequence is 14 residues long. CDR1 and CDR2 (germline): SGHKS, YYEKEE (reference sequence). The CDR3 sequence: CASSLVWPTGELFF. The CDR3 region has the DNA TGTGCCAGCAGCTTGGTGTGGCCCACCGGGGAGCTGTTTTTT.

The count of this clone is one. This chain connects TRBV5-4 to TRBJ1-6; the match to TRBD1 covers 7 bases. The junction had 10 bases not matched to a gene; V was cut back by 9 bases and J by 7 bases. Germline assignment: CDR1 SGHNT and CDR2 YYREEE (reference sequence). The CDR3 spans 14 residues. The CDR3 here is CATSDRRRNSPLHF. CDR3 DNA sequence: TGTGCCACCTCGGACAGGCGGAGAAATTCACCCCTCCACTTT.

The rearrangement uses TRBV11-2 and TRBJ1-2, with no clear D. Per the germline V gene, CDR1 is SGHAT and CDR2 is FQNNGV. This CDR3 comprises 16 residues. V gave up 5 bases and J gave up 5 bases, with 21 bases separating them. The CDR3 DNA sequence: TGTGCCAGCAGCCCGCGACCGAGTGAACAGAAATATGGCTACACCTTC. Protein sequence: CASSPRPSEQKYGYTF.

The chain uses TRBV6-1 and TRBJ1-5, with D possibly TRBD1 on 5 matching bases. Germline V gives CDR1 MNHNS, CDR2 SASEGT. Trimming removed 4 bases at V and 9 bases at J, with 25 bases between. The CDR3 contains 17 residues. CDR3 protein: CASSGRETVSRWAPQHF. CDR3 nucleotides: TGTGCCAGCAGTGGAAGGGAGACAGTTTCACGATGGGCGCCCCAGCATTTT.

The rearrangement links TRBV15 to TRBJ1-5; D gene ambiguous. Germline V gene sequence: CDR1 LNHNV, CDR2 YYDKDF (reference sequence). Deletions cut 0 bases from V and 7 bases from J, with 7 bases between. This CDR3 has 13 amino acids. The CDR3 reads CATSREILQPQHF. DNA for the CDR3: TGTGCCACCAGCAGAGAGATCTTACAGCCCCAGCATTTT.

The chain combines TRBV13 with TRBJ2-1; D perhaps matches TRBD2 (5 bases). CDR3 length: 12 amino acids. Germline V gives CDR1 PRHDT, CDR2 FYEKMQ (reference sequence). V lost 2 bases and J 7 bases, leaving 6 bases between the germline ends. The CDR3 protein is CASSLPGNEQFF. In nucleotides, the CDR3 is TGTGCCAGCAGCTTACCGGGGAATGAGCAGTTCTTC.

The V call is TRBV7-8, the J call TRBJ1-5; 8 bases map to TRBD1. V gave up 2 bases and J gave up 5 bases; unmatched junction bases: 8. CDR3 length equals 16 residues. CDR1 is SGHVS, CDR2 FQNEAQ, per germline. The CDR3 DNA reads as TGTGCCAGCAGCTTATATCCCGACAGGGGCGATCAGCCCCAGCATTTT. It specifies CASSLYPDRGDQPQHF. The full variable domain, its missing parts supplied by reference TRBV7-8 and TRBJ1-5, is GAGVSQSPRYKVAKRGQDVALRCDPISGHVSLFWYQQALGQGPEFLTYFQNEAQLDKSGLPSDRFFAERPEGSVSTLKIQRTQQEDSAVYLCASSLYPDRGDQPQHFGDGTRLSIL.

This clone was detected a few times. V is TRBV7-6 and J is TRBJ2-7, with 8 nucleotides matching TRBD1. V lost 1 base, J lost 0 bases, and 2 bases stayed unmatched. Germline assignment: CDR1 SGHVS and CDR2 FNYEAQ. This CDR3 spans 15 amino acids. CDR3 residues: CASSLDRGFSYEQYF. CDR3 DNA: TGTGCCAGCAGCTTAGACAGGGGGTTCTCCTACGAGCAGTACTTC.

The chain is built from TRBV18 and TRBJ1-1, with a tentative D call TRBD1 (6 bases). Germline lookup yields CDR1 KGHSH and CDR2 LQKENI. Trimming stripped 1 base from V and 6 bases from J, with 15 bases between. The CDR3 runs to 15 residues. CDR3 residues: CASSPQDVGGAEAFF. The CDR3 nucleotides are TGTGCCAGCTCACCACAGGACGTAGGGGGAGCTGAAGCTTTCTTT.

This chain joins TRBV6-5 and TRBJ2-5, with 8 bases identical to TRBD1. The trim removed 5 bases at V and 0 bases at J, leaving 5 bases unmatched. The length of the CDR3 is 15 residues. Germline CDR1 MNHEY, CDR2 SVGAGI. The CDR3 DNA follows: TGTGCCAGCAGTCCTGGACAGGGCCACCAAGAGACCCAGTACTTC. This gives the protein CASSPGQGHQETQYF.